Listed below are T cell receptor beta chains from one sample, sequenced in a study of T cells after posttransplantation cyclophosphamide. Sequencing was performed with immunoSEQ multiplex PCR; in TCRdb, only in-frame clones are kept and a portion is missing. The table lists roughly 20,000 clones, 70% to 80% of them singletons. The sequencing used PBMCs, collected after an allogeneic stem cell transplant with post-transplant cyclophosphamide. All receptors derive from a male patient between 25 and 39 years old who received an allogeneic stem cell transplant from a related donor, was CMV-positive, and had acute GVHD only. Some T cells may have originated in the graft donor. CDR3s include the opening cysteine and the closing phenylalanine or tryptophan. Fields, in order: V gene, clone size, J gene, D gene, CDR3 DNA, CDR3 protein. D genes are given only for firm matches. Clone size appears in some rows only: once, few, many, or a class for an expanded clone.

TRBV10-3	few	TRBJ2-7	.	TGTGCCATCAGCTTGGACAACTACGAGCAGTACTTC	CAISLDNYEQYF
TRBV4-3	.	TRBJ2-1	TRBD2	TGCGCCAGCAGCCAAGAAGCGGGGACCTCCCGGGGGCAGTTCTTC	CASSQEAGTSRGQFF
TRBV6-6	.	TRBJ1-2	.	TGTGCCAGCAGCCCAGATAAGTGGGGCTACACCTTC	CASSPDKWGYTF
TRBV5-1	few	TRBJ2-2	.	TGCGCCAGCAGCTTGGACAGGGCCGGGGAGCTGTTTTTT	CASSLDRAGELFF
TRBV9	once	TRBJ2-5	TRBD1	TGTGCCAGCAGCGCAGAGGACAGGGGGCTCGTGTATCAAGAGACCCAGTACTTC	CASSAEDRGLVYQETQYF
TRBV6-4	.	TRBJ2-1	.	TGTGCCAGCAGTGAGGGGACTTACAATGAGCAGTTCTTC	CASSEGTYNEQFF
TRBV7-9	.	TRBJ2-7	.	TGTGCCAGCAGCTTAACCACTAGGGAGCAGTACTTC	CASSLTTREQYF
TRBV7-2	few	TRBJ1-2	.	TGTGCCAGCAGCTCATCCGGTAGAGCGCCTGGCTACACCTTC	CASSSSGRAPGYTF
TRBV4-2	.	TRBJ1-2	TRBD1	TGTGCCAGCAGCCAAGATCTTAACAGGGGGCCCTCTAACTATGGCTACACCTTC	CASSQDLNRGPSNYGYTF
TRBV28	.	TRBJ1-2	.	TGTGCCAGCAGTTCCACCGGAGGGTACGGCGGCTACACCTTC	CASSSTGGYGGYTF
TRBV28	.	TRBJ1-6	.	TGTGCCAGCAGTGTGACAGTCAATTCACCCCTCCACTTT	CASSVTVNSPLHF
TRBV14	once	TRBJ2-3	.	TGTGCCAGCAGCTTCGCAGGGGGGATCGGCACAGATACGCAGTATTTT	CASSFAGGIGTDTQYF
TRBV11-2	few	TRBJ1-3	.	TGTGCCAGCAGCTTATTTGGGCAGGCACCTGGAAACACCATATATTTT	CASSLFGQAPGNTIYF
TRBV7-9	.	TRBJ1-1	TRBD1	TGTGCCAGCAGAACCGGGACAGGGTTACTCCCTGAAGCTTTCTTT	CASRTGTGLLPEAFF
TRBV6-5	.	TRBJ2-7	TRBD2	TGTGCCAGCAGTTACTCGCGGGGGAGTGGGGCCCACGAGCAGTACTTC	CASSYSRGSGAHEQYF
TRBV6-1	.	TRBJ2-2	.	TGTGCCACAACAACAGGGTCCAACACCGGGGAGCTGTTTTTT	CATTTGSNTGELFF
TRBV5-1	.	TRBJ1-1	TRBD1	TGCGCCAGCAGCTTGGAGACAGGGGGCATTTTACTGAACACTGAAGCTTTCTTT	CASSLETGGILLNTEAFF
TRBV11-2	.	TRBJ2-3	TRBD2	TGTGCCAGCAGCTTTAGCGGGGGGGCCAGGACAGATACGCAGTATTTT	CASSFSGGARTDTQYF
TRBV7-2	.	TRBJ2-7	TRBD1	TGTGCCAGCAGTCGGACAGGGGAAGCCTCCTACGAGCAGTACTTC	CASSRTGEASYEQYF
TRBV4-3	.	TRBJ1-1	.	TGCGCCAGCAGCCAGCAGACGGGGGGCGGCACTGAAGCTTTCTTT	CASSQQTGGGTEAFF
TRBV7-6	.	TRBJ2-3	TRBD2	TGTGCCAGCAGCTCCTTTATAGCGGGGGGCTACACAGATACGCAGTATTTT	CASSSFIAGGYTDTQYF
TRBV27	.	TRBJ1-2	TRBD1	TGTGCCAGCAGTCCGGGACAGAGATATGGCTACACCTTC	CASSPGQRYGYTF
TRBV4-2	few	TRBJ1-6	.	TGTGCCAGCAGCCAAGACAGGGCTTATAATTCACCCCTCCACTTT	CASSQDRAYNSPLHF
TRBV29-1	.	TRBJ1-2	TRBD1	TGCAGCGCGTCCCGGGACAGGGACACCTATGGCTACACCTTC	CSASRDRDTYGYTF
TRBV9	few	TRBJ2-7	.	TGTGCCAGCAGCCCCCTAGGGCGGGGAGCTTTGGAGCAGTACTTC	CASSPLGRGALEQYF
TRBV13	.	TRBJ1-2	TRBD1	TGTGCCAGCAGCTTCGCGACAGGGGGCTTCGGCTACACCTTC	CASSFATGGFGYTF